These 7 T cell receptor beta chains share one sample of origin, sequenced in a study of shared clonotypes between healthy human individuals. Some clones are missing from TCRdb's copy, which holds only in-frame ones; the method was immunoSEQ multiplex PCR. Here the sample spans about 680,000 clones, about 92% being singletons. It was CD45RO-negative cells, positively selected for CCR7, that made up naive CD8 cells, with terminally differentiated effector memory CD45RA+ cells excluded. The sample was naive CD8+ T cells sorted from blood. The origin of the receptors is a man aged 25 to 40 in good health.

This chain uses TRBV28 with TRBJ1-2; TRBD1 aligns across 7 bases. Trimming took 4 bases from V and 2 from J; bases not matched to a gene: 7. CDR1 and CDR2 from the germline V gene are MDHEN and SYDVKM. CDR3 size: 15 residues. CDR3 sequence (DNA): TGTGCCAGCAGTTCCCCATTGACAGGGAACTATGGCTACACCTTC. It codes for CASSSPLTGNYGYTF.

This clone has a single count. V is TRBV5-4 and J is TRBJ2-2, with D uncertain. The CDR3 spans 15 residues. Germline assignment: CDR1 SGHNT and CDR2 YYREEE (reference sequence). With 4 bases removed from V and 4 bases from J, the gap between germline ends came to 14 bases. CDR3 residues: CASSPPDKTTGELFF. The CDR3 bases are TGTGCCAGCAGCCCCCCCGACAAAACCACCGGGGAGCTGTTTTTT.

CDR3 sequence: CASSPRNEKLFF. DNA for the CDR3: TGTGCCAGCAGCCCGCGGAATGAAAAACTGTTTTTT. This rearrangement joins TRBV7-9 to TRBJ1-4; D gene uncertain. CDR1 and CDR2 (germline): SEHNR, FQNEAQ (reference sequence). This CDR3 is 12 amino acids long. V was clipped by 5 bases and J by 5 bases, with 6 bases between them. Full variable domain (remainder filled in from reference TRBV7-9 and TRBJ1-4): DTGVSQNPRHKITKRGQNVTFRCDPISEHNRLYWYRQTLGQGPEFLTYFQNEAQLEKSRLLSDRFSAERPKGSFSTLEIQRTEQGDSAMYLCASSPRNEKLFFGSGTQLSVL.

The chain links TRBV4-2 to TRBJ2-4; maybe TRBD2 (7 bases). The ends were cut back, 0 bases at V and 6 bases at J, with 15 bases in the middle. The germline V gene encodes CDR1 LGHNA and CDR2 YNFKEQ. CDR3 length equals 16 residues. CDR3 protein: CASSQDRGGAGNIQYF. Here the CDR3 DNA reads TGTGCCAGCAGCCAAGATAGGGGGGGCGCAGGAAACATTCAGTACTTC.

This sequence joins TRBV6-6 and TRBJ2-3; 12 bases map to TRBD2. V shed 2 bases, J shed 4 bases, and the junction held 1 base outside the gene matches. CDR3 size: 15 residues. The germline gives CDR1 MNHNY, CDR2 SVGAGI (reference sequence). The CDR3 is CASSYLAGGSDTQYF. The CDR3 coding sequence is TGTGCCAGCAGTTACCTAGCGGGAGGGTCAGATACGCAGTATTTT.

The chain links TRBV5-5 to TRBJ2-4; a possible D gene is TRBD1 (5 bases). Looked up from germline, CDR1 is SGHKS and CDR2 is YYEKEE (reference sequence). The CDR3 is 17 residues long. Trimming cost V 5 bases and J 0 bases, with 18 bases left between them. The CDR3 here is CASRRTVGVLAKNIQYF. As DNA, the CDR3 is TGTGCCAGCAGGCGAACGGTAGGGGTCCTAGCCAAAAACATTCAGTACTTC.

The chain uses TRBV10-1 and TRBJ2-1; perhaps TRBD2 as D (6 bases). CDR3 length: 13 amino acids. The V end was cut by 3 bases, the J end by 6 bases, with 9 bases between. Germline CDR1 reads WNHNN; CDR2 reads SYGVQD (reference sequence). The CDR3 nucleotides read TGCGCCAGCAGTGACCCCGGGAGCAATGAGCAGTTCTTC. Translation gives CASSDPGSNEQFF.